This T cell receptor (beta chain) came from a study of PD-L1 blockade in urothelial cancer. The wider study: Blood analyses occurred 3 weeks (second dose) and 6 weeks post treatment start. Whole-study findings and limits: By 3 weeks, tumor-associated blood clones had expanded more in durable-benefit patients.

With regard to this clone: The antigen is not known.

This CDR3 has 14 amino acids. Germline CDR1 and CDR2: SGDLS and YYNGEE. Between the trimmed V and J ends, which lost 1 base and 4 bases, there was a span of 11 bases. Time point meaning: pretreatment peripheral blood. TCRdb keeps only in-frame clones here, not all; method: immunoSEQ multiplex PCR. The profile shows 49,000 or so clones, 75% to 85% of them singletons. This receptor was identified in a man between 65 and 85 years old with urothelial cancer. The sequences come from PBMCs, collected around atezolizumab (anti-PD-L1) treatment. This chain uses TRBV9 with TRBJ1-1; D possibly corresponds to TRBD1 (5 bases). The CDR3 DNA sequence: TGTGCCAGCAGCGTAACAGGTCTTGGCACTGAAGCTTTCTTT. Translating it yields CASSVTGLGTEAFF.